This T cell receptor (beta chain) was recovered during a study of chemoradiotherapy in HPV16-positive cancers. On this clone itself: Antigen unknown.

The method was immunoSEQ multiplex PCR; TCRdb's version includes in-frame clones alone and lacks a portion of them. The top ten hold approximately 2% of the sample, which has approximately 10,000 clones, roughly 73% seen once. Looked up from germline, CDR1 is SGHDN and CDR2 is FVKESK. The CDR3 is made up of 16 amino acids. V lost 4 bases and J 6 bases, leaving 20 bases between the germline ends. Findings and caveats of the study: Non-HPV-specific T cells did not expand in tumors during treatment, whereas candidate HPV-specific clones and E7-related motifs did.

The chain uses TRBV14 and TRBJ2-3, with a weak D call TRBD1 (6 bases). This specimen was collected from a patient who underwent chemoradiotherapy. The source is a human donor with HPV-associated anogenital cancer. CDR3: CASSPWDITFMDTQYF. In nucleotides, the CDR3 is TGTGCCAGCAGCCCTTGGGACATCACATTTATGGATACGCAGTATTTT.